Listed below are T cell receptor beta chains from one sample, sequenced in a study of blood T cell repertoires in COVID-19. Sequencing was performed with immunoSEQ multiplex PCR; in TCRdb, only in-frame clones are kept and a portion is missing. The table lists more than 300,000 clones, about 90% of them singletons. Sequencing was performed on peripheral blood. The receptors stem from a woman aged 25 to 39 with COVID-19, enrolled during active disease. Each CDR3 is given with its conserved first and last residue. The order of the fields is D gene, clone size, V gene, J gene, CDR3 protein, CDR3 DNA. A D gene is named only where the DNA matches it firmly. Clone size is not always given. Where it is, it says once, few, many or a class for expanded clones.

.	.	TRBV20-1	TRBJ2-1	CSASPSVYNEQFF	TGCAGTGCTAGTCCTTCCGTCTACAATGAGCAGTTCTTC
.	.	TRBV27	TRBJ2-3	CASSLWFGGGTDTQYF	TGTGCCAGCAGTTTATGGTTCGGAGGAGGAACAGATACGCAGTATTTT
.	.	TRBV5-5	TRBJ2-5	CASSLQGSQETQYF	TGTGCCAGCAGCCTACAGGGTAGCCAAGAGACCCAGTACTTC
.	.	TRBV5-4	TRBJ2-5	CASSLFVGIDSETQYF	TGTGCCAGCAGCTTGTTTGTGGGCATAGATTCGGAGACCCAGTACTTC
TRBD1	once	TRBV18	TRBJ1-1	CASSPDREVEAFF	TGTGCCAGCTCCCCAGACAGGGAGGTTGAAGCTTTCTTT
TRBD1	.	TRBV19	TRBJ2-4	CASSLRGQGLAKNIQYF	TGTGCCAGTAGCCTGAGGGGACAGGGACTAGCCAAAAACATTCAGTACTTC
.	.	TRBV5-1	TRBJ2-2	CASSLENRVAGELFF	TGCGCCAGCAGCTTGGAGAACAGGGTCGCCGGGGAGCTGTTTTTT
TRBD2	once	TRBV9	TRBJ2-1	CASSVGSGSYRAYNEQFF	TGTGCCAGCAGCGTAGGAAGCGGGAGCTACCGGGCATACAATGAGCAGTTCTTC
TRBD2	.	TRBV3-1/TRBV3-2	TRBJ2-7	CASSQDPGGEQYF	TGTGCCAGCAGCCAAGATCCCGGGGGGGAGCAGTACTTC
.	.	TRBV5-1	TRBJ2-7	CASSLEASYEQYF	TGCGCCAGCAGCTTGGAAGCTTCCTACGAGCAGTACTTC
TRBD1	.	TRBV3-1/TRBV3-2	TRBJ1-2	CASSQTGYGDGYTF	TGTGCCAGCAGCCAGACAGGGTATGGGGATGGCTACACCTTC
.	.	TRBV19	TRBJ1-5	CASSSMRNQPQHF	TGTGCCAGTAGTTCAATGCGGAATCAGCCCCAGCATTTT
TRBD2	.	TRBV24-1	TRBJ2-1	CATSGRDYLSEQFF	TGTGCCACCAGCGGCCGGGACTACCTTTCTGAGCAGTTCTTC
TRBD2	.	TRBV5-1	TRBJ2-2	CASSHSGSGGTGELFF	TGCGCCAGCAGCCATAGCGGGAGTGGCGGCACCGGGGAGCTGTTTTTT
.	.	TRBV6-1	TRBJ1-4	CASSEGGVIEKLFF	TGTGCCAGCAGTGAAGGGGGAGTAATCGAAAAACTGTTTTTT
.	.	TRBV10-3	TRBJ2-2	CAISGPDTYTGELFF	TGTGCCATCAGTGGCCCCGACACCTACACCGGGGAGCTGTTTTTT
TRBD1	.	TRBV2	TRBJ2-7	CASDRVYEQYF	TGTGCCAGCGACAGGGTCTACGAGCAGTACTTC
TRBD1	.	TRBV30	TRBJ2-4	CAWGTGRSENIQYF	TGTGCCTGGGGGACAGGGCGAAGTGAAAACATTCAGTACTTC
.	.	TRBV11-2	TRBJ1-1	CASSLGGSQNPNTEAFF	TGTGCCAGCAGCTTAGGGGGCAGTCAAAACCCCAACACTGAAGCTTTCTTT
TRBD2	once	TRBV2	TRBJ2-6	CASAWALAGLFSGANVLTF	TGTGCCAGCGCTTGGGCCTTAGCGGGGCTTTTCTCTGGGGCCAACGTCCTGACTTTC
.	.	TRBV6-5	TRBJ2-2	CATRQDSNTGELFF	TGTGCCACCCGACAGGACTCGAACACCGGGGAGCTGTTTTTT
.	once	TRBV12-3/TRBV12-4	TRBJ2-5	CASTSGGQETQYF	TGTGCCAGCACCTCAGGGGGGCAAGAGACCCAGTACTTC
TRBD2	once	TRBV4-1	TRBJ2-1	CASSQDRASGSHYNEQFF	TGCGCCAGCAGCCAAGATAGGGCTAGCGGGAGCCACTACAATGAGCAGTTCTTC
TRBD1	.	TRBV30	TRBJ1-4	CAWSTGGSTNEKLFF	TGTGCCTGGAGCACAGGGGGCAGTACTAATGAAAAACTGTTTTTT
.	.	TRBV19	TRBJ2-7	CASMDSKRVSYEQYF	TGTGCCAGTATGGACTCTAAGCGGGTCTCCTACGAGCAGTACTTC
TRBD1	.	TRBV6-5	TRBJ1-2	CASTSPGQGADGYTF	TGTGCCAGCACCTCCCCGGGACAGGGGGCGGATGGCTACACCTTC
.	.	TRBV6-5	TRBJ2-1	CASSTHGRLNEQFF	TGTGCCAGCAGTACCCATGGGAGACTAAATGAGCAGTTCTTC
TRBD2	.	TRBV20-1	TRBJ2-3	CSASLRTSGLDTQYF	TGCAGTGCAAGTCTCCGGACTAGCGGTTTAGATACGCAGTATTTT
.	.	TRBV30	TRBJ2-1	CAWGPGEDYNEQFF	TGTGCCTGGGGTCCGGGAGAGGACTACAATGAGCAGTTCTTC
.	.	TRBV6-6	TRBJ2-1	CASSRNRENEQFF	TGTGCCAGCAGCCGCAACAGGGAAAATGAGCAGTTCTTC
.	.	TRBV11-2	TRBJ2-7	CASSLVRRGPYEQYF	TGTGCCAGCAGCTTAGTTAGGCGGGGACCCTACGAGCAGTACTTC
TRBD1	.	TRBV10-3	TRBJ2-7	CAISEGQASSYEQYF	TGTGCCATCAGTGAAGGACAGGCTTCCTCCTACGAGCAGTACTTC
.	.	TRBV4-1	TRBJ2-1	CASSQVGWGGDEQFF	TGCGCCAGCAGCCAAGTTGGGTGGGGGGGCGATGAGCAGTTCTTC
TRBD2	.	TRBV27	TRBJ2-7	CASTLLAGVSEQYF	TGTGCCAGCACCCTACTAGCGGGAGTATCCGAGCAGTACTTC
TRBD1	once	TRBV5-1	TRBJ2-5	CASSPGQGVETQYF	TGCGCCAGCAGCCCGGGACAGGGGGTTGAGACCCAGTACTTC
.	few	TRBV24-1	TRBJ1-5	CATSPGQWQPQHF	TGTGCCACCAGCCCGGGACAATGGCAGCCCCAGCATTTT
.	.	TRBV12-3/TRBV12-4	TRBJ2-2	CASSLQTGELFF	TGTGCCAGCAGTTTACAAACCGGGGAGCTGTTTTTT
.	.	TRBV2	TRBJ1-2	CASSGGNRNYGYTF	TGTGCCAGCAGTGGCGGAAACCGTAACTATGGCTACACCTTC
.	.	TRBV13	TRBJ1-2	CASAAQASYGYTF	TGTGCCAGCGCCGCACAGGCAAGCTATGGCTACACCTTC
.	few	TRBV3-1/TRBV3-2	TRBJ1-1	CASSQGLMSLSTEAFF	TGTGCCAGCAGCCAAGGACTGATGTCACTAAGCACTGAAGCTTTCTTT
.	.	TRBV28	TRBJ1-3	CASSGAGTLTSGNTIYF	TGTGCCAGCAGTGGAGCCGGGACTCTCACCTCTGGAAACACCATATATTTT
.	.	TRBV2	TRBJ2-7	CASSGHYGEVGSYEQYF	TGTGCCAGCAGTGGACACTATGGGGAGGTCGGTTCCTACGAGCAGTACTTC
.	.	TRBV7-9	TRBJ2-2	CASSMGHRKTPGELFF	TGTGCCAGCAGCATGGGACATCGGAAAACCCCCGGGGAGCTGTTTTTT